What follows is one T cell receptor (beta chain) and its context. Its antigen is as yet unknown. Data came from immunoSEQ multiplex PCR; TCRdb stores just in-frame clones and leaves some out. The sample has 90,000 to 150,000 clones; 70% to 90% are singletons. These data are taken from a study of T cell responses to AZD1222 COVID-19 vaccine. The junction had 3 bases not matched to a gene; V was cut back by 4 bases and J by 6 bases. The CDR3 sequence is 12 residues long. The germline V gene encodes CDR1 SNHLY and CDR2 FYNNEI. General study results and limits: Only after the peak T cell response were repertoires sampled.

The receptor comes from an adult in good health. The sequences come from peripheral blood, collected on day 0 of AZD1222 vaccination. The rearrangement links TRBV2 to TRBJ2-7, with TRBD1 identical over 7 bases. CDR3 DNA: TGTGCCAGCAGTGGACAGGGAATCGAGCAGTACTTC. Translating it yields CASSGQGIEQYF.